This T cell receptor beta chain was documented in a study of cytomegalovirus exposure and HLA in healthy donors. Study outcomes and limitations: An apparent linkage of common viral pathogens to several of the most significant clusters emerged in a later analysis.

This PCR relied on a set of 60 Vbeta primers and 13 Jbeta primers. Method: immunoSEQ multiplex PCR; TCRdb's copy keeps in-frame clones and lacks some. Counted here are 100,000 to 150,000 clones, about 80% occurring once; the ten biggest clones make up about 3.5%. Though nominally healthy at sampling, donors likely had unrecorded immune exposures. This clone was found a few times. No antigen is known for it. There are 18 residues in the CDR3. Per the germline V gene, CDR1 is MDHEN and CDR2 is SYDVKM. V shed 3 bases and J shed 7 bases, with 24 bases lying between them. This chain links TRBV28 with TRBJ2-2, with D unresolved. The receptor was isolated from a man aged 35-49 years in good health and CMV-seronegative. The sequencing input was PBMCs. CDR3 sequence (DNA): TGTGCCAGCAGTTTCTCTCAAGGTTTAGGTTCGGCGGACGGGGAGCTGTTTTTT. Translated: CASSFSQGLGSADGELFF.